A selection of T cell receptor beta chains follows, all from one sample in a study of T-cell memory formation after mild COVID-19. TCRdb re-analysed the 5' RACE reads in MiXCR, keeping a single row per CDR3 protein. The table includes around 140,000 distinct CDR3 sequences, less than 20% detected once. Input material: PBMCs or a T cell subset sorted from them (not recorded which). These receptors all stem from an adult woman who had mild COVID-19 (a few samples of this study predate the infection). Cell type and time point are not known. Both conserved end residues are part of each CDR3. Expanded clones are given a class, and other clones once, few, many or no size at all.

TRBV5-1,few,CASSLALNYGYTF
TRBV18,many,CASSPSGADTQYF
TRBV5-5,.,CASSLGDLRNTIYF
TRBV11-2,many,CASSLLARGGNEQFF
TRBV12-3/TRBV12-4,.,CASSGPWYDTQYF
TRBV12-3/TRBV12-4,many,CASSFGQGVFGETQYF
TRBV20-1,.,CSARPHGKTGGTQYF
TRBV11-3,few,CASSLDGQLNTGELFF
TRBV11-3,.,CASSSRAVGAEAFF
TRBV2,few,CASRYRNYGYTF
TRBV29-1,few,CSSLVSAETQYF
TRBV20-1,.,CSALVGLRATDTQYF
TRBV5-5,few,CASSFWGQGDEKLFF
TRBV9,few,CASSVGGAGRNIQYF
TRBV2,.,CASRGQGTEAFF
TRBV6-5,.,CATWGQRYEQYF
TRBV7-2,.,CASSSLRGYGYTF
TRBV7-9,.,CASSISGVKTQYF
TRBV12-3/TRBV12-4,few,CASSQQAPDTQYF
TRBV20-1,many,CSARDSGTGYEQYF
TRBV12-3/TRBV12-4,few,CASRRSRGREDTQYF
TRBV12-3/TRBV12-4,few,CASSLGGADQPQHF
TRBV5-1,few,CASSFSQPQHF
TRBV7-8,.,CASSGGPRGTEAFF
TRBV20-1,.,CSAEGLVAEVDSQPQHF
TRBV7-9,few,CASSLARVLEETQYF
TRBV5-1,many,CASKGGDQETQYF
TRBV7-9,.,CASSPGGTNYGYTF
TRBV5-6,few,CASSRGRLETQYF
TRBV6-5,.,CASSGQPDGDSPLHF
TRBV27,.,CASSLGNRGRRTEAFF
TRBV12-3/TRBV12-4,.,CASSLPPGEQYF
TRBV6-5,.,CASSSGTSGRTEETQYF
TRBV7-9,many,CASSPGTSKAGELFF
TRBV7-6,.,CASSDLQYF
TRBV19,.,CASSQDRVQPQHF
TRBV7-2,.,CASSSRQETQYF
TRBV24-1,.,CATSDSRDRAAFF
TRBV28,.,CASSSPLEGGKLFF
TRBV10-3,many,CAISEDSRGGPLYF
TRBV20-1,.,CSASAPSGRTPLLSYEQYF
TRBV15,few,CATRAGGQDEQFF
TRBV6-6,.,CASSFGLAADTQYF
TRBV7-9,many,CASSLVQTVGSGELFF
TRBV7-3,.,CASSFYPAGGPDTQYF
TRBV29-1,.,CSVETGPQYF
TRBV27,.,CASSRELYYNEQFF
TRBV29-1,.,CSVGQSVYNEQFF
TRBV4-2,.,CASSHRPGDEQYF
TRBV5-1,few,CASSLGWETAYNEQFF
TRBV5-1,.,CASSIGQAYGYTF
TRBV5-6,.,CASSLAQGAANYGYTF
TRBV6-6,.,CASSKHLGTSGEETQYF
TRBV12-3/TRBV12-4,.,CASSPWATNTEAFF
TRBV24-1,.,CATSSYQRETQYF
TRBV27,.,CASSFRGGPFNKNIQYF
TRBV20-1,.,CSAPPAGGNEQYF
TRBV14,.,CASSRGGGFYNEQFF
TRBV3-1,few,CASSQEGRAYGYTF
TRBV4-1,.,CASSQLGGSNYGYTF